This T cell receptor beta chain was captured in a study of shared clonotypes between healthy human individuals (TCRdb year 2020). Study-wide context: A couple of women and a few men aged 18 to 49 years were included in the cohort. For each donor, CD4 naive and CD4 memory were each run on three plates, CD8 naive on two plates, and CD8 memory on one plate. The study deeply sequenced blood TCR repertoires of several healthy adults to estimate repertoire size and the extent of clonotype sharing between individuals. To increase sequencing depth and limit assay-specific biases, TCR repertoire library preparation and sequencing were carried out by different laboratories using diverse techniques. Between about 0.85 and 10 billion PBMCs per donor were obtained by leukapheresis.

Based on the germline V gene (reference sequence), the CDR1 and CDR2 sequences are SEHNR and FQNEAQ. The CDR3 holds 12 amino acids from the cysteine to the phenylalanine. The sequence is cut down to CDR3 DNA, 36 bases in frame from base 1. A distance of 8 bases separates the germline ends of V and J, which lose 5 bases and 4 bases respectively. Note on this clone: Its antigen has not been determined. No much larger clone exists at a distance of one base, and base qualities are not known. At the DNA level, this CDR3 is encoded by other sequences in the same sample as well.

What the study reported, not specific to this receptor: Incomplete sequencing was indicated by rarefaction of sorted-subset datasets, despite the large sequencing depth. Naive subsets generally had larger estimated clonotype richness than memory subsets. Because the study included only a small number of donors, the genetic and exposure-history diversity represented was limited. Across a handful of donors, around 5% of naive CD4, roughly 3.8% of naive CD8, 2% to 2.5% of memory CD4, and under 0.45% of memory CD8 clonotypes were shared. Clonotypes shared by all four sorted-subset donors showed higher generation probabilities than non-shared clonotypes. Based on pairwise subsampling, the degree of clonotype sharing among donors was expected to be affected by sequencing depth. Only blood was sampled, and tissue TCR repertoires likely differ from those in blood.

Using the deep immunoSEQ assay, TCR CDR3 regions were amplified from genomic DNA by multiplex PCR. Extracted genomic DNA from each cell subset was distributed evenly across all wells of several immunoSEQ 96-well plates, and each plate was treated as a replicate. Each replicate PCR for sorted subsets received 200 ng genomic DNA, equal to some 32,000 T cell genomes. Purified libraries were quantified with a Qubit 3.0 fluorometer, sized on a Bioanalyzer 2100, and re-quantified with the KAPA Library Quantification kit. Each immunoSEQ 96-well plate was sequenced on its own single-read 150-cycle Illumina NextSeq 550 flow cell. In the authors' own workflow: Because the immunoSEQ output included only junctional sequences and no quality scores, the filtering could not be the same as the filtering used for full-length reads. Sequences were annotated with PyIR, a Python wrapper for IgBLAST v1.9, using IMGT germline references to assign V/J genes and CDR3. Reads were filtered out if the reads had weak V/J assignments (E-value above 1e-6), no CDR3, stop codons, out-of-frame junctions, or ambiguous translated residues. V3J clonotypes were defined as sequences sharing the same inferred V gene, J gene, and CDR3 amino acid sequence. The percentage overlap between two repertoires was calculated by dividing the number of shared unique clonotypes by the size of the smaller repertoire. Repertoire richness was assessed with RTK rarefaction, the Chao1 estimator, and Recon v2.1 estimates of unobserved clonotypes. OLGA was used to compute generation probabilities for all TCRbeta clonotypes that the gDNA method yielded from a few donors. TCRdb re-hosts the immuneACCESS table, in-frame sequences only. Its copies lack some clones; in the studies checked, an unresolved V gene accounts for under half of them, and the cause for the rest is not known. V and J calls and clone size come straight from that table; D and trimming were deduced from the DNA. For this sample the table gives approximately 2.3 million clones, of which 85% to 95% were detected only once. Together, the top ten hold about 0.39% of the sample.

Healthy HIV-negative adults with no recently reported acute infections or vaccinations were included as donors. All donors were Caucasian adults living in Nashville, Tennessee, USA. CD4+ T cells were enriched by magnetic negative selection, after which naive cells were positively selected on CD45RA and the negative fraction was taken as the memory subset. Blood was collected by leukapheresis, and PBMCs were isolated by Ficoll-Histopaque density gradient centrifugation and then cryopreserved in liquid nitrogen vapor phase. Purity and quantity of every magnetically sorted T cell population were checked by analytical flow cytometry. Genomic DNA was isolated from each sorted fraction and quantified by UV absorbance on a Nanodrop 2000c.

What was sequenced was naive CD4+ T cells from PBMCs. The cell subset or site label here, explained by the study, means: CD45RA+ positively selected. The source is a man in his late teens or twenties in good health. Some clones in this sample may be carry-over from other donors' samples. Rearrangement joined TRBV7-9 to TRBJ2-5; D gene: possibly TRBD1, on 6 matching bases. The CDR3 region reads CASSPRGETQYF. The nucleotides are TGTGCCAGCAGCCCCAGGGGAGAGACCCAGTACTTC.